This TCR beta chain was documented in a study of T-cell reconstitution after alpha-beta-depleted transplantation in children. Preparation of the TCRbeta library was carried out with unique molecular identifiers. From the PCR reads, TCRdb called clonotypes with MiXCR, one entry per CDR3 protein. The table records 500,000 to 600,000 distinct CDR3 sequences, roughly 18% of them present only once. This clonotype appeared a few times. With 5 bases clipped from V and 2 bases from J, the junction kept 6 bases outside the gene matches. Germline V gene lookup returns CDR1 DFQATT and CDR2 SNEGSKA (reference sequence). The CDR3 length is 14 residues.

This chain connects TRBV20-1 to TRBJ1-2; the match to TRBD1 covers 9 bases. Sample: PBMCs from the stem cell graft donor, taken from the stem cell graft. The TCR sequence derives from a human donor who donated a stem cell graft to a child with acute lymphoblastic leukemia. CDR3 nucleotide sequence: TGCAGTGCTTACGACGGACAGGGGAACTATGGCTACACCTTC. Encoded protein: CSAYDGQGNYGYTF.